Listed here are 17 T cell receptor beta chains from one sample, sequenced in a study of neurological immune-mediated disorders. TCRdb re-analysed the 5' RACE reads in MiXCR, keeping a single row per CDR3 protein. This sample has 35,000 to 40,000 distinct CDR3 sequences, with 2% to 3% found just once. Material: PBMCs. These receptors all come from a man aged 45 to 65 with multiple sclerosis.

This clonotype was found once. A read error may explain this, as a much larger clone is one base away. V and J are TRBV5-1 and TRBJ1-5, with D tentatively TRBD1 (5 bases). CDR3 length equals 15 residues. Germline V gene sequence: CDR1 SGHRS, CDR2 YFSETQ. CDR3 in DNA: TGCGCCAGCAGTCCGGGACCTTATAGCAATCAGTCCCAGCATTTT. Encoded protein: CASSPGPYSNQSQHF. Together with reference TRBV5-1 and TRBJ1-5, the CDR3 gives the full variable domain: KAGVTQTPRYLIKTRGQQVTLSCSPISGHRSVSWYQQTPGQGLQFLFEYFSETQRNKGNFPGRFSGRQFSNSRSEMNVSTLELGDSALYLCASSPGPYSNQSQHFGDGTRLSIL.

This clonotype was detected ten times or more. This chain uses TRBV27 with TRBJ1-1; unclear D gene. Germline values: CDR1 MNHEY, CDR2 SMNVEV (reference sequence). This CDR3 comprises 13 residues. Deletions cut 7 bases from V and 2 bases from J, with 11 bases between. In DNA, the CDR3 is TGTGCCAGCAAGGGAGGGAGAAACACTGAAGCTTTCTTT. This gives the protein CASKGGRNTEAFF.

This clonotype has a count of ten or more. This chain links TRBV5-5 with TRBJ2-1; D possibly uses TRBD1 or TRBD2 (5 bases each). CDR1 and CDR2 (germline): SGHKS, YYEKEE (reference sequence). The CDR3 loop spans 16 amino acids. V shed 4 bases and J shed 2 bases, with 16 bases lying between them. The CDR3 sequence: CASSHAARGTYNEQFF. The CDR3 DNA is TGTGCCAGCAGCCATGCGGCGAGGGGCACCTACAATGAGCAGTTCTTC.

The chain employs TRBV19 and TRBJ1-1; D unresolved. The V end was cut by 7 bases, the J end by 3 bases, with 15 bases between. Germline CDR1 LNHDA, CDR2 SQIVND (reference sequence). This CDR3 has 14 amino acids. The CDR3, as DNA: TGTGCCAGTATGCAGTGGATGGGTTACACTGAAGCTTTCTTT. Translation gives CASMQWMGYTEAFF.

This clonotype was observed at least ten times. The chain combines TRBV20-1 with TRBJ2-5; unclear D gene. This CDR3 spans 13 amino acids. Germline CDR1 reads DFQATT; CDR2 reads SNEGSKA (reference sequence). The ends were cut back, 3 bases at V and 5 bases at J, with 13 bases in the middle. CDR3 sequence reads: CSARVGSGETQYF. CDR3 DNA: TGCAGTGCTAGGGTGGGTTCAGGCGAGACCCAGTACTTC.

This clonotype was observed many times. V gene TRBV3-1 combines with J gene TRBJ2-5; perhaps TRBD2 as D (6 bases). This CDR3 comprises 13 residues. The V gene's germline CDR1 is LGHDT and CDR2 YNNKEL (reference sequence). V lost 2 bases and J lost 5, with 9 bases in between. CDR3 in amino acids: CASSQRGGETQYF. CDR3 nucleotides: TGTGCCAGCAGCCAACGTGGGGGGGAGACCCAGTACTTC.

This clonotype showed up many times. This sequence joins TRBV7-6 and TRBJ1-2; D not resolved. Trimming left V 4 bases short and J 4 bases short, with 19 bases between. Germline CDR1 and CDR2: SGHVS and FNYEAQ. CDR3 length equals 16 residues. CDR3 nucleotide sequence: TGTGCCAGCAGCTCCGCGGATTCGGGTCAGGTCTATGGCTACACCTTC. It translates to CASSSADSGQVYGYTF.

This clonotype has at least ten counts. This rearrangement joins TRBV4-1 to TRBJ2-5, with 8 bases that match TRBD2. Trimming removed 1 base from V and 4 bases from J; junction bases left unmatched: 11. Germline assignment: CDR1 MGHRA and CDR2 YSYEKL. The CDR3 is 17 residues long. CDR3 region: CASSQGGTGGPGETQYF. CDR3 nucleotides: TGCGCCAGCAGCCAAGGTGGGACGGGGGGGCCGGGAGAGACCCAGTACTTC.

The sample holds many counts of this clonotype. The rearrangement links TRBV10-3 to TRBJ2-2, with unresolved D. The germline gives CDR1 ENHRY, CDR2 SYGVKD. Trimming took off 10 bases at V and 0 bases at J, with 9 bases between the two ends. The CDR3 contains 13 residues. The CDR3 is CATDATNTGELFF. The CDR3 DNA follows: TGTGCCACAGATGCCACGAACACCGGGGAGCTGTTTTTT.

This clonotype came up many times. This chain uses TRBV4-1 with TRBJ2-2, with D possibly TRBD1 on 5 matching bases. Per the germline V gene, CDR1 is MGHRA and CDR2 is YSYEKL. This CDR3 spans 18 amino acids. The V end lost 0 bases, the J end lost 0 bases, and 14 bases lay between the germline ends. Here the CDR3 reads CASSQDRQDSANTGELFF. Here the CDR3 DNA reads TGCGCCAGCAGCCAAGACCGTCAAGACAGCGCGAACACCGGGGAGCTGTTTTTT.

The table lists this clonotype with many counts. V is TRBV4-2 and J is TRBJ1-2, with 8 bases identical to TRBD1. Germline V gene data show CDR1 as LGHNA and CDR2 as YNFKEQ. The ends lost 3 bases at V and 8 bases at J; junction bases unmatched: 11. This CDR3 is 15 amino acids long. DNA for the CDR3: TGTGCCAGCAGCCAGGAGACAGGGGTTTCAAGGGGCTACACCTTC. Translated, it gives CASSQETGVSRGYTF.

In its sample, this clonotype was seen many times. This chain uses TRBV20-1 with TRBJ2-5; 7 bases are shared with TRBD1. From germline, CDR1 is DFQATT and CDR2 SNEGSKA (reference sequence). The CDR3 length is 12 residues. The ends lost 7 bases at V and 5 bases at J; junction bases unmatched: 7. CDR3 sequence reads: CSVAGGYETQYF. As DNA, the CDR3 is TGCAGTGTCGCAGGGGGATATGAGACCCAGTACTTC.

This clonotype was seen ten or more times. The chain employs TRBV10-2 and TRBJ2-5; D is perhaps TRBD1 or TRBD2 (5 bases each). This CDR3 region has 13 residues. Germline assignment: CDR1 WSHSY and CDR2 SAAADI. V gave up 6 bases and J gave up 2 bases, with 10 bases separating them. The CDR3 DNA reads TGCGCCAGCAGCGGGGACCGACAAGAGACCCAGTACTTC. This sequence encodes CASSGDRQETQYF.

This clonotype showed up many times. A much more abundant neighbour one base away suggests this may be a read error. The chain uses TRBV5-1 and TRBJ1-5; unclear D gene. The V gene lost 8 bases and the J gene lost 4 bases, with 4 bases spanning the gap. Germline assignment: CDR1 SGHRS and CDR2 YFSETQ. The CDR3 loop spans 10 amino acids. CDR3 sequence reads: CARSNQPQHF. The CDR3 nucleotides read TGCGCCAGAAGTAATCAGCCCCAGCATTTT.

This clonotype is medium-sized within its sample. The rearrangement joins TRBV12-3 or TRBV12-4 to TRBJ1-2; D uncertain. The CDR3 runs to 11 residues. Deletions cut 7 bases from V and 1 base from J, with 4 bases between. The CDR3 spells CASKVNYGYTF. The CDR3 region has the DNA TGTGCCAGCAAGGTTAACTATGGCTACACCTTC.

This clonotype was recorded at least ten times. The CDR3 loop is CSGRRGTSGYEQYF. The DNA for the CDR3 is TGCAGTGGAAGAAGGGGGACTAGCGGGTACGAGCAGTACTTC. The chain employs TRBV20-1 and TRBJ2-7; 12 positions agree with TRBD2. The germline V gene has CDR1 DFQATT and CDR2 SNEGSKA (reference sequence). The CDR3 contains 14 residues. The trim removed 7 bases at V and 4 bases at J, leaving 8 bases unmatched.

This clonotype was observed many times. This rearrangement joins TRBV10-3 to TRBJ2-3; D unclear. The CDR3 has 12 residues. The germline V gene encodes CDR1 ENHRY and CDR2 SYGVKD. V gave up 0 bases and J gave up 6 bases, with 4 bases separating them. The DNA of the CDR3 is TGTGCCATCAGTGAGTCGCTGGATACGCAGTATTTT. Protein product: CAISESLDTQYF.